The present entry profiles one T cell receptor beta chain with its context. The sample originates from a study of CD8 T cells in Susac syndrome. V was pared by 1 base and J by 4 bases, with 7 bases of the junction left unmatched. Per germline, CDR1 DFQATT and CDR2 SNEGSKA (reference sequence). The CDR3 runs 14 residues. With random hexamers, reverse transcription was performed on about 0.5 to 1 ug of RNA. TCRdb independently ran MiXCR on the immunoSEQ multiplex PCR reads; one entry per CDR3 protein. Of 150,000 to 200,000 distinct CDR3 sequences listed, just under 95% were seen once; the top ten hold under 0.15%.

The sequencing input was CD4+ T cells from PBMCs. This receptor was obtained from a human donor in good health. The chain employs TRBV20-1 and TRBJ2-7; 7 bases are shared with TRBD2. CDR3 amino acids: CSARGASGAYEQYF. In nucleotides, the CDR3 is TGCAGTGCTAGAGGAGCCAGCGGGGCATACGAGCAGTACTTC.